The 29 T cell receptor beta chains below all came from one sample that was sequenced in a study of monozygotic twins with inflammatory bowel disease. TCRdb reworked the 5' RACE reads into one entry per CDR3 protein, no DNA. The sample totals 110,000 to 150,000 distinct CDR3 sequences. Input material: blood. These receptors were collected from a human donor with ulcerative colitis or Crohn's disease, or a healthy co-twin of an affected twin (not recorded which).

V gene TRBV12-3 or TRBV12-4 combines with J gene TRBJ2-3; the TRBD2 assignment by TCRdb is unverifiable without DNA. The CDR3 extends over 14 amino acids. CDR3 sequence: CASSSSGATDTQYF.

This chain connects TRBV12-3 or TRBV12-4 to TRBJ2-2; TCRdb picks TRBD1, but there is no DNA to check that call. This CDR3 has 15 residues. The chain's CDR3 is CASSSLGGYTGELFF.

The V gene is TRBV5-1, the J gene TRBJ2-7; there is no DNA to check the TCRdb D call of TRBD1. Germline V gene lookup returns CDR1 SGHRS and CDR2 YFSETQ. The CDR3 sequence is 14 residues long. CDR3 loop: CASRPSTGTYEQYF.

The CDR3 protein is CASRSGGMNTEAFF. The chain joins TRBV6-6 to TRBJ1-1; the TRBD1 assignment by TCRdb is unverifiable without DNA. The V gene's germline CDR1 is MNHNY and CDR2 SVGAGI (reference sequence). This CDR3 contains 14 residues.

The rearrangement links TRBV5-5 to TRBJ1-1; the TCRdb call, TRBD1, lacks DNA for checking. The CDR3 sequence is 14 residues long. Germline V lookup: CDR1 SGHKS, CDR2 YYEKEE (reference sequence). The CDR3 reads CASSLKDRASEAFF.

The genes are TRBV5-5 and TRBJ1-3; the D call of TRBD1 rests on TCRdb alone, since no DNA is present to check it. CDR1 SGHKS and CDR2 YYEKEE come from the germline V gene (reference sequence). There are 15 residues in the CDR3. The CDR3 here is CASSLEGTGGNTIYF.

The gene calls are TRBV24-1 and TRBJ2-6; TCRdb names TRBD1, which stays unverified in the absence of DNA. The CDR3 consists of 15 residues. Germline CDR1 and CDR2: KGHDR and SFDVKD. The CDR3 protein is CATSDGGSGANVLTF.

The chain joins TRBV2 to TRBJ2-5; TCRdb's assignment of TRBD1 cannot be checked, as there is no DNA. The CDR3 length is 11 residues. CDR1 is SNHLY, CDR2 FYNNEI, per germline. CDR3 sequence: CASSEEGLQYF.

This chain joins TRBV3-1 and TRBJ1-2. CDR1 LGHDT and CDR2 YNNKEL come from the germline V gene (reference sequence). The CDR3 spans 15 residues. The CDR3 loop reads CASSQGPRANYGYTF.

The chain recombines TRBV9 with TRBJ1-1; TCRdb gives TRBD1 as the D gene, but with no DNA this cannot be confirmed. Germline V gene lookup returns CDR1 SGDLS and CDR2 YYNGEE. The CDR3 spans 13 residues. CDR3 region: CASGGRLNTEAFF.

The genes are TRBV11-2 and TRBJ2-2; TCRdb selects TRBD1, and the lack of DNA leaves this call unchecked. This CDR3 has 19 amino acids. Germline assignment: CDR1 SGHAT and CDR2 FQNNGV. The chain's CDR3 is CASSPRPVSNRGKTGELFF.

The chain employs TRBV5-1 and TRBJ1-5; TCRdb proposes TRBD1, but this gene call is untestable without DNA. The germline V gene has CDR1 SGHRS and CDR2 YFSETQ. This CDR3 has 16 amino acids. This chain's CDR3 is CASSLDGQGPNQPQHF.

The J gene is TRBJ2-5, the V gene TRBV24-1; TCRdb picks TRBD1, but there is no DNA to check that call. In germline, CDR1 is KGHDR, CDR2 SFDVKD. The CDR3 spans 16 residues. CDR3 sequence reads: CATSDFGQGDQETQYF.

The genes are TRBV20-1 and TRBJ2-7; lacking DNA, the TRBD1 call made by TCRdb goes unchecked. CDR1 and CDR2 from the germline V gene are DFQATT and SNEGSKA (reference sequence). The CDR3 covers 12 residues. CDR3 region: CSASRPTYEQYF.

The chain uses TRBV20-1 and TRBJ1-1; the D call of TRBD1 rests on TCRdb alone, since no DNA is present to check it. The V gene's germline CDR1 is DFQATT and CDR2 SNEGSKA (reference sequence). The CDR3 is 18 residues long. Here the CDR3 reads CSPRSPLSGGLMNTEAFF.

The chain carries TRBV5-1 and TRBJ2-7. CDR3 length equals 12 residues. Germline V CDR1 and CDR2: SGHRS, YFSETQ. CDR3 amino acids: CASSLTPYEQYF. Filled out from reference TRBV5-1 and TRBJ2-7, the complete variable domain reads KAGVTQTPRYLIKTRGQQVTLSCSPISGHRSVSWYQQTPGQGLQFLFEYFSETQRNKGNFPGRFSGRQFSNSRSEMNVSTLELGDSALYLCASSLTPYEQYFGPGTRLTVT.

J is TRBJ1-2 and V is TRBV10-3; the TCRdb D gene call, TRBD1, has no DNA to confirm it. The CDR3 runs 18 residues. CDR1 is ENHRY, CDR2 SYGVKD, per germline. CDR3 region: CAIFKHQSDRDFGYGYTF.

The rearrangement uses TRBV10-3 and TRBJ2-1. The germline CDR1 and CDR2 sequences are ENHRY and SYGVKD. CDR3 length equals 12 residues. CDR3 in amino acids: CAISVVDNEQFF.

This chain joins TRBV18 and TRBJ1-1; as DNA is missing, the TRBD1 call by TCRdb cannot be tested. The CDR3 extends over 16 amino acids. Germline V lookup: CDR1 KGHSH, CDR2 LQKENI. The CDR3 spells CASSRGTAPMNTEAFF.

The chain carries TRBV24-1 and TRBJ1-1; TCRdb's D gene call, TRBD1, goes unchecked for lack of DNA. The CDR3 sequence is 11 residues long. The V gene's germline CDR1 is KGHDR and CDR2 SFDVKD. The CDR3 spells CATGRDSEAFF.

The chain joins TRBV11-2 to TRBJ2-7; TCRdb picks TRBD2, but there is no DNA to check that call. CDR1 SGHAT and CDR2 FQNNGV come from the germline V gene. The CDR3 extends over 19 amino acids. CDR3 sequence reads: CASSLRYRTTSGRSGEQYF.

The chain links TRBV5-5 to TRBJ1-5. This CDR3 has 14 amino acids. Germline lookup yields CDR1 SGHKS and CDR2 YYEKEE (reference sequence). CDR3 region: CASSFGQSNQPQHF.

CDR3 sequence reads: CATSGLGGVGTQYF. The rearrangement joins TRBV24-1 to TRBJ2-5; TCRdb gives TRBD1 as the D gene, but with no DNA this cannot be confirmed. Germline loops: CDR1 KGHDR, CDR2 SFDVKD. CDR3 length: 14 residues.

The V and J genes are TRBV3-1 and TRBJ1-1. The length of the CDR3 is 14 residues. Germline CDR1 LGHDT, CDR2 YNNKEL (reference sequence). The chain's CDR3 is CASSQGQVNTEAFF. The full variable domain, rest sourced from reference TRBV3-1 and TRBJ1-1, is DTAVSQTPKYLVTQMGNDKSIKCEQNLGHDTMYWYKQDSKKFLKIMFSYNNKELIINETVPNRFSPKSPDKAHLNLHINSLELGDSAVYFCASSQGQVNTEAFFGQGTRLTVV.

This sequence joins TRBV5-5 and TRBJ1-2. CDR1 is SGHKS, CDR2 YYEKEE, per germline (reference sequence). This CDR3 comprises 15 residues. The CDR3 region is CASSLGSGLDYGYTF.

This sequence joins TRBV15 and TRBJ1-2. CDR3 size: 12 residues. Germline V lookup: CDR1 LNHNV, CDR2 YYDKDF (reference sequence). CDR3 protein: CATSRGGDGYTF.

The chain has TRBV5-6 and TRBJ2-7. The CDR3 is 16 amino acids. Germline V gene data show CDR1 as SGHDT and CDR2 as YYEEEE. CDR3: CASSLVGRRSSYEQYF.

The chain recombines TRBV18 with TRBJ2-7; TCRdb lists TRBD1, though no DNA is available to test this call. From germline, CDR1 is KGHSH and CDR2 LQKENI. The CDR3 is 16 residues long. The CDR3 sequence: CASSTVPGQGAWEQYF.

The V gene is TRBV5-1, the J gene TRBJ2-7. Germline V gene lookup returns CDR1 SGHRS and CDR2 YFSETQ. The CDR3 runs 12 residues. Here the CDR3 reads CASSYQGYEQYF.